The rows below give T cell receptor beta chains drawn from one sample of a study of T-cell reconstitution after alpha-beta-depleted transplantation in children. TCRdb passed the PCR reads through MiXCR, listing each CDR3 protein once. This sample has around 450,000 distinct CDR3 sequences, with roughly 16% found just once. The sequences come from PBMCs, mostly from graft donor cells, collected 360 days after TCRalphabeta/CD19-depleted stem cell transplant. Receptor source: a boy under two years old who had a stem cell transplant for Wiskott-Aldrich syndrome, so the T cells may come from the graft donor. Each CDR3 is given with its conserved first and last residue. Rows give clone size only sometimes, using once, few, many, or a class for an expanded clone.

cdr3_length clone_size v_call cdr3_aa
13 - TRBV20-1 CSARIGMNTEAFF
14 few TRBV5-1 CASSGGAGTDTQYF
15 - TRBV5-1 CASRLRTGGSYEQYF
15 - TRBV12-3/TRBV12-4 CASSFNRGGQETQYF
13 few TRBV7-9 CASSLLIYNEQFF
12 - TRBV29-1 CSVDGGPYEQNF
13 few TRBV20-1 CSAFTPITDTQYF
14 few TRBV25-1 CASSELGSTGELFF
13 few TRBV29-1 CSVGHLGGETQYF
16 - TRBV3-1 CASSHGMPYSNQPQHF
14 - TRBV4-1 CASSPTGRHYGYTF
11 few TRBV29-1 CSGSGSGRRFF
15 - TRBV25-1 CASALAAIAKNIQYF
14 - TRBV6-2/TRBV6-3 CASSHGTRGETQYF
16 few TRBV7-2 CASSTSLLNHQETQYF
14 - TRBV7-9 CASSLTSAKYEQYF
11 few TRBV28 CATLIVYGYTF
13 few TRBV5-1 CASSLGGGVRTFF
15 few TRBV15 CATSRDWVGAGELFF
15 - TRBV4-3 CASSQIAGVSETQYF
15 - TRBV4-1 CASSPRTGWDSPLHF
17 few TRBV4-3 CASSQLGLAYGTGELFF
14 - TRBV6-1 CASSPRASNYGYTF
14 few TRBV29-1 CSVEDEGFTDTQYF
15 few TRBV4-1 CASSQAGGIWETQYF
16 - TRBV20-1 CSARVPPGPRYNEQFF
17 - TRBV24-1 CATSDRYDNHNTGELFF
15 - TRBV5-1 CASSLGTSFAGELFF
15 few TRBV6-1 CASSEGLAGVSEQFF
19 - TRBV20-1 CSARDLGQYWGVVDTEAFF
13 - TRBV27 CASSGAWGYEQYF
13 few TRBV29-1 CSVEREWAGELFF
12 few TRBV7-2 CASSFTKDTQYF
15 - TRBV7-9 CASSFSTTPNTEAFF
13 - TRBV5-1 CASSFKGTGELFF
13 few TRBV12-3/TRBV12-4 CASKRQGNQPQHF